The 4 T cell receptor beta chains reported below all come from one sample, sequenced in a study of control samples from healthy donors and cancer patients. The protocol was immunoSEQ multiplex PCR, while the TCRdb copy is restricted to in-frame clones and leaves out a portion. This sample has almost 90,000 clones, with about 83% found just once. Sequenced sample: blood. These receptor sequences come from a woman between 40 and 55 years old in good health.

This chain uses TRBV5-5 with TRBJ1-1; maybe TRBD1 (5 bases). The CDR3 sequence is 15 residues long. The V end was cut by 4 bases, the J end by 4 bases, with 17 bases between. Germline CDR1 and CDR2: SGHKS and YYEKEE (reference sequence). CDR3 amino acids: CASSPRTGEGTEAFF. DNA of the CDR3: TGTGCCAGCAGCCCTAGGACGGGGGAGGGCACTGAAGCTTTCTTT.

The chain employs TRBV6-5 and TRBJ1-6; D unresolved. Germline V gene sequence: CDR1 MNHEY, CDR2 SVGAGI. The CDR3 totals 15 residues. The V and J ends lost 4 bases and 0 bases respectively, with 7 bases between them. CDR3 region: CASSSQSSYNSPLHF. In DNA, the CDR3 is TGTGCCAGCAGTTCGCAGAGCTCCTATAATTCACCCCTCCACTTT.

The chain is built from TRBV5-4 and TRBJ2-2; D is uncertain. CDR3 size: 13 residues. Trimming stripped 2 bases from V and 5 bases from J, with 7 bases between. Germline V lookup: CDR1 SGHNT, CDR2 YYREEE (reference sequence). CDR3 in amino acids: CASSFYETGELFF. The CDR3 bases are TGTGCCAGCAGCTTTTATGAGACCGGGGAGCTGTTTTTT.

This clone was detected once. The rearrangement joins TRBV4-3 to TRBJ2-1; D call uncertain. Trimming took 4 bases from V and 0 from J, leaving 13 bases between them. Germline-derived CDR1 and CDR2 are LGHNA and YSLEER. This CDR3 comprises 16 residues. CDR3 amino acids: CASSRARQSSYNEQFF. Here the CDR3 DNA reads TGCGCCAGCAGCCGCGCCCGACAAAGCTCCTACAATGAGCAGTTCTTC.